This note documents a single T cell receptor beta chain sequence. Its specificity is not known. CDR1 is GTSNPN and CDR2 is SVGIG in the germline V gene (reference sequence). This CDR3 contains 13 residues. V gave up 2 bases and J gave up 2 bases, with 9 bases separating them. The sample belongs to a study of T-cell reconstitution after alpha-beta-depleted transplantation in children. Notes on the study in general: The study traced high day-60 TCRbeta diversity in some patients to surviving recipient T cells and thymic progenitors. Newly generated T cells supplied most T-cell counts and diversity one year post-transplant.

Researchers prepared the TCRbeta library using unique molecular identifiers, the study reports. TCRdb called the PCR reads again in MiXCR, with one record for every CDR3 protein. The sample carries hundreds of thousands of distinct CDR3 sequences, over 10% recorded once. The starting material was PBMCs, obtained before TCRalphabeta/CD19-depleted stem cell transplant. This rearrangement joins TRBV30 to TRBJ1-1; D is unclear. The sequence was collected from a girl aged 2-15 years with congenital amegakaryocytic thrombocytopenia, due to receive a stem cell transplant. The CDR3 spells CAWSRVGNTEAFF. CDR3 DNA: TGTGCCTGGAGTAGGGTGGGCAACACTGAAGCTTTCTTT.